Listed here is a single T cell receptor (beta chain). No antigen is known for it. Generated by immunoSEQ multiplex PCR, the TCRdb table keeps only in-frame clones and is missing some. The profile shows some 32,000 clones, roughly 90% of them singletons. These data belong to a study of monozygotic twins with cystic fibrosis. This CDR3 has 14 amino acids. V lost 4 bases and J lost 4; bases outside the gene matches: 6. The germline V gene has CDR1 SNHLY and CDR2 FYNNEI. Points from the study as a whole: No link emerged between shared CDR3 counts and age, concordance or severity. Nucleotide-identical clonotype sharing was significantly higher within monozygotic CF twin pairs than between unrelated CF individuals. J usage was most co-twin-similar in 8 of 16 pairs, V in 13.

This clonotype was sampled from a girl aged 2-9 years with cystic fibrosis. The sample was blood. The genes are TRBV2 and TRBJ2-7, with 8 bases identical to TRBD1. This chain's CDR3 is CASSVATGGYEQYF. CDR3 DNA sequence: TGTGCCAGCAGTGTGGCAACAGGGGGTTACGAGCAGTACTTC.